This T cell receptor (beta chain) stems from a study of human T cells and chemical hapten exposure. Each cDNA molecule in the library carried unique molecular identifiers. TCRdb recomputed calls from the RACE reads with MiXCR, one row per CDR3 protein. The sample carries approximately 400,000 distinct CDR3 sequences, 4.8% recorded once. Between the trimmed V and J ends, which lost 3 bases and 0 bases, there was a span of 15 bases. This CDR3 region has 18 residues. Germline V gene lookup returns CDR1 KGHSH and CDR2 LQKENI. This clonotype was detected only a few times. The sample's time point: patch test 1, 2 weeks after DPC sensitization. The treatment is: therapeutic diphenylcyclopropenone sensitization with weekly scalp DPC.

V and J are TRBV18 and TRBJ1-6; D is possibly TRBD1 (6 bases). The sequenced sample was whole blood, obtained in connection with sensitization to the hapten diphenylcyclopropenone (DPC). The origin of this receptor is a woman aged 45-65 years with alopecia areata. Some clones in this sample may be carry-over from other donors' samples. The CDR3 region has the DNA TGTGCCAGCTCACCTGCAAACAGGGCGAGCTCCTATAATTCACCCCTCCACTTT. As protein: CASSPANRASSYNSPLHF.